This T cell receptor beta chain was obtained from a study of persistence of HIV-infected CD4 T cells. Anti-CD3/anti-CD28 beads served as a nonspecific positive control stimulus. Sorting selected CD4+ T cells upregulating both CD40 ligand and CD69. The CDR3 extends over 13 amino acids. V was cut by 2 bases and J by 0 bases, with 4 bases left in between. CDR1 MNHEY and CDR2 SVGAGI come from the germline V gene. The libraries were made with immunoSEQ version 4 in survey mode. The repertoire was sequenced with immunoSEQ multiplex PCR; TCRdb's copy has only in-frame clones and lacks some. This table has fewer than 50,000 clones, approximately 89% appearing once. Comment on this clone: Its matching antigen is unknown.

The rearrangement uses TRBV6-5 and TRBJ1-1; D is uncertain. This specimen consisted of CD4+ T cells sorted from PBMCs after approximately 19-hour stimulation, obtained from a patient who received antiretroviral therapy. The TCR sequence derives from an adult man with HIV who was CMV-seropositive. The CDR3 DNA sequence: TGTGCCAGCAGTTACACCGTGAACACTGAAGCTTTCTTT. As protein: CASSYTVNTEAFF.